A single T cell receptor (beta chain) is shown here with its context. Its target antigen remains unknown. Per-nucleotide qualities are absent, and no much larger clonotype sits a single base away. This sample is part of a study of CD8 T cells in ankylosing spondylitis (dated by TCRdb to 2015 to 2018). About the study as a whole: The study set out to find disease-linked TCR variants by profiling T cell receptor beta repertoires in ankylosing spondylitis patients and healthy donors. In total, the full study cohort was made up of nearly 110 healthy donors and about two dozen ankylosing spondylitis patients. Peripheral blood was sampled, and synovial fluid was additionally collected from ankylosing spondylitis patients. Broad study findings and their caveats: Blood from ankylosing spondylitis patients appeared to be characterized by a TCR beta motif composed of eight highly homologous amino acid variants. The disease-linked clones were reported as significantly enriched in matched synovial fluid samples from ankylosing spondylitis patients. The disease-linked clones had a CD8+ phenotype and were found at relatively low frequencies in peripheral blood. Some TCR beta motif variants had previously been reported in synovial fluid and blood of reactive arthritis patients, which suggested common disease-initiation mechanisms.

At the junction V is shortened by 3 bases and J by 1 base; bases outside the gene matches: 1. Reading from cysteine to phenylalanine, the CDR3 counts 15 amino acids. Only the CDR3 DNA is retained, 45 bases long and in frame from the first base. CDR1 and CDR2 (LGHNT, FRNRAP) derive from the germline V gene. TCRdb shows the sequencer as Illumina HiSeq 2500. Quantitative 5'-RACE with molecular barcodes was used to prepare TCR beta libraries. In the paper's pipeline: A new computational method, built on a probabilistic model of VDJ rearrangement, was used to identify disease-linked TCR variants. TCRdb reanalyzed the raw reads on its own, using fastp at Q25 for trimming and MiXCR for clone calling, and kept in-frame beta chains. Each entry is one CDR3 protein sequence, shown with its most common DNA and genes. The V and J calls were not made by the authors but by TCRdb's processing. The sample table holds about 160,000 distinct CDR3 sequences, of which around 19% were seen once. Jointly, the top ten make up about 7.8% of the sample.

The specimen sequenced was blood, either unsorted or a sorted T cell fraction (not recorded which). The V gene is TRBV12-5 and the J gene is TRBJ2-7, and 12 bases in between align with TRBD2. The receptor was isolated from a male donor with ankylosing spondylitis or in good health (not recorded which). The CDR3 protein sequence reads: CASGLGTSGSYEQYF. In nucleotides, the sequence is TGTGCTAGTGGTTTAGGGACTAGCGGGTCCTACGAGCAGTACTTC.